The rows below give T cell receptor beta chains drawn from one sample of a study of Ad26.COV2.S vaccination and SARS-CoV-2 variants. The protocol was immunoSEQ multiplex PCR, while the TCRdb copy is restricted to in-frame clones and leaves out a portion. The sample has around 250,000 clones; around 88% are singletons. This material consisted of peripheral blood, taken in a trial of Ad26.COV2.S vaccine versus placebo. These receptors originate from a person between 18 and 65 years old who received the Ad26.COV2.S COVID-19 vaccine or a placebo. The CDR3 runs from the conserved cysteine through the conserved F or W. A D gene is named only where the DNA matches it firmly. Clone size is shown for a subset of rows, as once, few, many or a class of expanded clone.

V gene	D gene	J gene	clone size	CDR3 DNA	CDR3 protein
TRBV7-9	NA	TRBJ1-1	few	TGTGCCAGCAGCTCCGGGAGAGCCGCTGAAGCTTTCTTT	CASSSGRAAEAFF
TRBV7-3	NA	TRBJ1-6	NA	TGTGCCAGCAGCTTAAGGGGGAATTCACCCCTCCACTTT	CASSLRGNSPLHF
TRBV9	NA	TRBJ1-4	once	TGTGCCAGCAGCGCAGAATTAGAAAAACTGTTTTTT	CASSAELEKLFF
TRBV6-4	NA	TRBJ2-3	NA	TGTGCCAGCAGTGACAATAGGGGAGATACGCAGTATTTT	CASSDNRGDTQYF
TRBV10-3	NA	TRBJ1-3	once	TGTGCCATTGGGGAATACGGGGGAGTTGGAAACACCATATATTTT	CAIGEYGGVGNTIYF
TRBV18	NA	TRBJ2-7	NA	TGTGCCAGCTCACCTGACTACGAGCAGTACTTC	CASSPDYEQYF
TRBV5-1	TRBD2	TRBJ2-7	NA	TGCGCCAGCAGCCAAAGGGCTAGCGGGGGGGCCTCCTACGAGCAGTACTTC	CASSQRASGGASYEQYF
TRBV6-2/TRBV6-3	TRBD2	TRBJ2-3	NA	TGTGCCAGCAGTCCGGGACTAGCGGGAGCTTTAGATACGCAGTATTTT	CASSPGLAGALDTQYF
TRBV3-1/TRBV3-2	NA	TRBJ1-2	NA	TGTGCCAGCAGAGGAGGCTATGGCTACACCTTC	CASRGGYGYTF
TRBV7-2	NA	TRBJ1-2	NA	TGTGCCAGCAGCTTACGAGAGTATGGCTACACCTTC	CASSLREYGYTF
TRBV30	NA	TRBJ2-7	NA	TGTGCCTGGAGTGCCCTATACGAGCAGTACTTC	CAWSALYEQYF
TRBV30	TRBD1	TRBJ1-4	NA	TGTGCCTGGAGTGTCGGGACAGGGGGCCTCTGGGAAAAACTGTTTTTT	CAWSVGTGGLWEKLFF
TRBV28	TRBD1	TRBJ1-5	NA	TGTGCCAGCAGTTTTCGTCAGGGGGCCCAGCATTTT	CASSFRQGAQHF
TRBV7-9	NA	TRBJ2-1	few	TGTGCCAGCAGCCTCCCCCTGGGGCTCTACAATGAGCAGTTCTTC	CASSLPLGLYNEQFF
TRBV15	TRBD1	TRBJ1-2	few	TGTGCCACCAGCACCGGACAGGGCGGCTATGGCTACACCTTC	CATSTGQGGYGYTF
TRBV9	NA	TRBJ2-3	NA	TGTGCCAGCAGCGCCCTCCCTGGCACAGATACGCAGTATTTT	CASSALPGTDTQYF
TRBV5-8	NA	TRBJ2-2	NA	TGTGCCAGCAGCCTCCTAGCTGTTAACACCGGGGAGCTGTTTTTT	CASSLLAVNTGELFF
TRBV29-1	NA	TRBJ1-1	NA	TGCAGCGTTGAGGGGGGGGGATTCCCTGAAGCTTTCTTT	CSVEGGGFPEAFF
TRBV29-1	TRBD1	TRBJ1-1	NA	TGCAGCGTGGACAGGGCTAATGAAGCTTTCTTT	CSVDRANEAFF
TRBV6-5	TRBD1	TRBJ1-3	NA	TGTGCCAGCAGTTCCACATGGGACAGGGGGAACACCATATATTTT	CASSSTWDRGNTIYF
TRBV3-1/TRBV3-2	NA	TRBJ2-2	NA	TGTGCCAGCGCTGCGCGACACAGGAACACCGGGGAGCTGTTTTTT	CASAARHRNTGELFF
TRBV6-5	NA	TRBJ2-1	NA	TGTGCCAGCCCACGTTACAGGGACCCATACAATGAGCAGTTCTTC	CASPRYRDPYNEQFF
TRBV14	NA	TRBJ1-2	few	TGTGCCAGCAGCCAAGTTGTCAGGACAAACTATGGCTACACCTTC	CASSQVVRTNYGYTF
TRBV5-1	TRBD1	TRBJ1-1	NA	TGCGCCAGCAGCTTGGAGGGGGCGGGGAGGGTCACTGAAGCTTTCTTT	CASSLEGAGRVTEAFF
TRBV30	NA	TRBJ2-2	NA	TGTGCCTGGACCTTACAGCACACCGGGGAGCTGTTTTTT	CAWTLQHTGELFF
TRBV9	NA	TRBJ2-3	NA	TGTGCCAGCAGCGTAGGGGGGGGCGGCACAGATACGCAGTATTTT	CASSVGGGGTDTQYF
TRBV5-1	NA	TRBJ2-3	NA	TGCGCCAGCAGCTCCGGGACGGCCACAGATACGCAGTATTTT	CASSSGTATDTQYF
TRBV4-2	NA	TRBJ1-2	NA	TGTGCCAGCAGCCAAGCCGGGACGGACAACTATGGCTACACCTTC	CASSQAGTDNYGYTF
TRBV5-1	TRBD1	TRBJ1-2	NA	TGCGCCAGCAGCAAGGGGACAGGGGGAGAAGGCTACACCTTC	CASSKGTGGEGYTF
TRBV14	NA	TRBJ2-5	NA	TGTGCCAGCAGCCAAGATTTCGGCGTTGGGACCCAGTACTTC	CASSQDFGVGTQYF
TRBV7-2	NA	TRBJ2-7	few	TGTGCCAGCAGCTTAGCTGGACGGGGGAGCTCCTACGAGCAGTACTTC	CASSLAGRGSSYEQYF
TRBV10-2	TRBD2	TRBJ2-1	NA	TGCGCCAGCAGTGAGCTGGGACTAGGAAACAATGAGCAGTTCTTC	CASSELGLGNNEQFF
TRBV4-3	NA	TRBJ2-5	once	TGCGCCAGCAGCCAAGATCAAGACGGGGAAGAGACCCAGTACTTC	CASSQDQDGEETQYF
TRBV5-4	NA	TRBJ1-3	NA	TGTGCCAGCAGCCCCGGCTTGGGGGGAAACACCATATATTTT	CASSPGLGGNTIYF
TRBV14	TRBD1	TRBJ2-3	NA	TGTGCCAGCAGTCTCAGGGGGTCCGATACGCAGTATTTT	CASSLRGSDTQYF
TRBV6-5	NA	TRBJ1-1	NA	TGTGCCAGCGCCCCGGGGGGGAGAGCCACTGAAGCTTTCTTT	CASAPGGRATEAFF
TRBV5-8	NA	TRBJ2-7	NA	TGTGCCAGCCCCCCGCGGGGGCCTTCGATATACGAGCAGTACTTC	CASPPRGPSIYEQYF
TRBV19	NA	TRBJ1-5	NA	TGTGCCAGTAGCTCAGTCCCCGGAGGCAATCAGCCCCAGCATTTT	CASSSVPGGNQPQHF
TRBV11-2	NA	TRBJ2-7	NA	TGTGCCAGCAGCTTGTATCCCGGGAGCTCCGGCTACGAGCAGTACTTC	CASSLYPGSSGYEQYF
TRBV11-3	TRBD1	TRBJ2-1	NA	TGTGCCAGCAGCTTCGGACAGGCGAGGGACAATGAGCAGTTCTTC	CASSFGQARDNEQFF
TRBV2	NA	TRBJ2-2	NA	TGTGCCAGCACTTTGCGCCTCACCGGGGAGCTGTTTTTT	CASTLRLTGELFF